This T cell receptor beta chain was sequenced during a study of T-cell memory formation after mild COVID-19. Overall study context: Clusters of TCRs were largely donor specific. Study-level results: Clonal second-wave expansions that peaked on day 37 had unconfirmed SARS-CoV-2 specificity. Of the contracting clones, CD4+ ones lay mainly in CM and EM, and CD8+ ones in EMRA.

In germline, CDR1 is LGHNA, CDR2 YNFKEQ. Trimming removed 0 bases from V and 6 bases from J, with 6 bases in between. The CDR3 covers 13 residues. Concerning this clonotype: Antigen specificity is unknown.

Each CDR3 protein gets one entry after TCRdb re-called the 5' RACE reads with MiXCR. The sample carries 350,000 to 500,000 distinct CDR3 sequences, around 20% recorded once. Input material: PBMCs or a T cell subset sorted from them (not recorded which). This TCR derives from an adult woman who had mild COVID-19 (a few samples of this study predate the infection). Cell type and time point are not known. The V call is TRBV4-2, the J call TRBJ2-1; no firm D call. CDR3: CASSQDMRNEQFF. CDR3 in DNA: TGTGCCAGCAGCCAAGATATGCGCAATGAGCAGTTCTTC.